These T cell receptor beta chains were read from a single sample in a study of T cell repertoires in cytomegalovirus infection. Antigens of these TCRs are unknown. TCRdb analysed the reads with MiXCR anew, one entry per CDR3 protein. The sample lists hundreds of thousands of distinct CDR3 sequences, around 32% seen once, with around a sixth in the top ten. Sequenced material: cultured PBMCs, taken from culture after CMV antigen stimulation. The receptor source for this set is a human donor in good health (CMV status not recorded). Some clones in this sample may be carry-over from other donors' samples. Each CDR3 is given with its conserved first and last residue. The order of the fields is V gene, clone size, J gene, D gene, CDR3 protein, CDR3 DNA. The D gene is left open where the match is weak. Expanded clones get a size class; other rows say once, few or many, or leave the size out.

TRBV7-9	.	TRBJ1-1	TRBD1	CASRPPDRATTEAFF	TGTGCCAGCAGACCCCCGGACAGGGCGACCACTGAAGCTTTCTTT
TRBV7-6	.	TRBJ1-4	.	CASSPGWSEKLFF	TGTGCCAGCAGCCCCGGGTGGAGTGAAAAACTGTTTTTT
TRBV7-2	many	TRBJ1-2	.	CASSWRGGGLRYGYTF	TGTGCCAGCAGCTGGCGGGGGGGCGGGTTACGGTATGGCTACACCTTC
TRBV7-2	many	TRBJ2-1	.	CASSLDSYNEQFF	TGTGCCAGCAGCTTAGACAGTTACAATGAGCAGTTCTTC
TRBV7-9	few	TRBJ2-5	TRBD1	CASSFWDRAEETQYF	TGTGCCAGCAGCTTCTGGGACAGGGCCGAAGAGACCCAGTACTTC
TRBV9	few	TRBJ2-7	TRBD1	CASSDRTGGEQYF	TGTGCCAGCAGCGACCGGACAGGGGGCGAGCAGTACTTC
TRBV11-2	.	TRBJ2-1	.	CASSRQELIYNEQFF	TGTGCCAGCAGCCGACAGGAGTTGATCTACAATGAGCAGTTCTTC
TRBV20-1	.	TRBJ1-1	.	CSARVSRRGHTEAFF	TGCAGTGCTAGAGTGTCTCGCCGGGGGCACACTGAAGCTTTCTTT
TRBV4-1	.	TRBJ2-5	.	CASSQDLLANLGTQYF	TGCGCCAGCAGCCAAGATTTGTTAGCGAACCTTGGGACCCAGTACTTC
TRBV28	once	TRBJ2-7	.	CASSIPSYEQYF	TGTGCCAGCAGCATCCCCTCCTACGAGCAGTACTTC
TRBV7-9	few	TRBJ2-1	TRBD1	CASSLAVTGGGEQFF	TGTGCCAGCAGCTTAGCGGTGACAGGGGGCGGTGAGCAGTTCTTC
TRBV6-6	.	TRBJ1-1	.	CASCAQAKEAFF	TGTGCCAGCTGCGCACAGGCTAAAGAAGCTTTCTTT
TRBV12-3/TRBV12-4	few	TRBJ1-6	.	CASSPLGVDNSPLHF	TGTGCCAGCAGCCCTTTGGGGGTGGATAATTCACCCCTCCACTTT
TRBV7-2	.	TRBJ2-2	TRBD2	CASSPSSGALPGELFF	TGTGCCAGCAGCCCTTCAAGCGGGGCCCTTCCCGGGGAGCTGTTTTTT
TRBV7-6	.	TRBJ2-5	.	CASSFLGFRETQYF	TGTGCCAGCAGCTTCCTAGGTTTTCGGGAGACCCAGTACTTC
TRBV20-1	few	TRBJ2-1	.	CSALLVANNEQFF	TGCAGTGCTCTCTTGGTGGCTAACAATGAGCAGTTCTTC
TRBV11-2	.	TRBJ2-3	.	CASSLAVLDTQYF	TGTGCCAGCAGCTTAGCGGTGCTGGATACGCAGTATTTT
TRBV5-1	.	TRBJ1-1	TRBD1	CASSLVPGGNTEAFF	TGCGCCAGCAGCTTGGTTCCAGGGGGGAACACTGAAGCTTTCTTT
TRBV19	few	TRBJ2-6	.	CASKRDGSGANVLTF	TGTGCCAGTAAACGGGACGGATCTGGGGCCAACGTCCTGACTTTC
TRBV7-8	few	TRBJ1-1	.	CASSLGSRQMNTEAFF	TGTGCCAGCAGCTTAGGCTCGCGGCAAATGAACACTGAAGCTTTCTTT
TRBV7-9	few	TRBJ2-2	.	CASSSWAGELFF	TGTGCCAGCAGTTCGTGGGCCGGGGAGCTGTTTTTT
TRBV7-9	many	TRBJ2-7	.	CASSLGGRTYEQYF	TGTGCCAGCAGCTTGGGGGGCCGGACCTACGAGCAGTACTTC